The source of this T cell receptor (beta chain) is a study of cytomegalovirus exposure and HLA in healthy donors. Study-level findings and limits: Later, an analysis found that TCR clusters from the first cohort tended to co-occur in the approximately 130 validation repertoires. Associated with cytomegalovirus, according to the listing, were around 160 TCR beta chains.

The V end was cut by 5 bases, the J end by 4 bases, with 12 bases between. Germline lookup yields CDR1 LNHDA and CDR2 SQIVND (reference sequence). This CDR3 contains 14 residues. Details on this clone: Its specificity is not known.

Repertoires were generated with immunoSEQ multiplex PCR, while TCRdb's copy carries only in-frame clones and drops some. Here the sample spans over 100,000 clones, approximately 87% being singletons. The sample taken for sequencing was PBMCs. The chain joins TRBV19 to TRBJ1-5, with D unclear. The origin of this receptor is a woman younger than 30 in good health and CMV-seropositive. The CDR3 bases are TGTGCCAGTAGTCTTGTGGGCAAAAATCAGCCCCAGCATTTT. Protein: CASSLVGKNQPQHF. Based on the CDR3 plus reference TRBV19 and TRBJ1-5, the full variable domain is DGGITQSPKYLFRKEGQNVTLSCEQNLNHDAMYWYRQDPGQGLRLIYYSQIVNDFQKGDIAEGYSVSREKKESFPLTVTSAQKNPTAFYLCASSLVGKNQPQHFGDGTRLSIL.